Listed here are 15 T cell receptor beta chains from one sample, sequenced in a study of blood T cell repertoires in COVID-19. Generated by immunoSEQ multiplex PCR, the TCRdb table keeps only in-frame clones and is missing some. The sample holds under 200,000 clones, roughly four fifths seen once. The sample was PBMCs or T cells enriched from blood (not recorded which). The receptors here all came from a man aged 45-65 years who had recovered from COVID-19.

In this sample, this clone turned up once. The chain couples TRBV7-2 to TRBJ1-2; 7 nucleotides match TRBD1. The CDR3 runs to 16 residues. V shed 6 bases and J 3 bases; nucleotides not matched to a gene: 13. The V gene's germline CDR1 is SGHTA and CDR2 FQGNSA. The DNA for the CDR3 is TGTGCCAGCAGAGTCACAGGGGTGATGGCATACTATGGCTACACCTTC. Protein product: CASRVTGVMAYYGYTF.

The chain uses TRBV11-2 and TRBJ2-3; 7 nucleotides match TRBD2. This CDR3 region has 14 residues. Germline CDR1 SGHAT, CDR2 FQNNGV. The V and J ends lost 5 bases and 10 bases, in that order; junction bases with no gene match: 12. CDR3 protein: CASSPESGRAAQYF. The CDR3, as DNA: TGTGCCAGCAGCCCTGAATCGGGGAGGGCGGCGCAGTATTTT.

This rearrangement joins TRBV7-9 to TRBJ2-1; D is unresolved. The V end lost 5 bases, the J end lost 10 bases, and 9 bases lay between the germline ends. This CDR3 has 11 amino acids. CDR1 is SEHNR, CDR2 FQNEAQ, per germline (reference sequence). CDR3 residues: CASSPLGEQFF. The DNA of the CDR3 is TGTGCCAGCAGCCCCCTAGGAGAGCAGTTCTTC.

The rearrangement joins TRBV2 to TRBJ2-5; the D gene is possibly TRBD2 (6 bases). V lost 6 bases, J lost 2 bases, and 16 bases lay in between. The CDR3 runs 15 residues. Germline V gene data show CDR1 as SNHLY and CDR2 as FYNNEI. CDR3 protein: CASSPLGLIQETQYF. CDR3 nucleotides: TGTGCCAGCAGCCCCCTAGGACTAATTCAAGAGACCCAGTACTTC.

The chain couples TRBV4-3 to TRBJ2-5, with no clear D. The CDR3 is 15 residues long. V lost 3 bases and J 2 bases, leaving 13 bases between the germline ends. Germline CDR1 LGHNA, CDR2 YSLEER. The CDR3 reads CASSQSVVFQETQYF. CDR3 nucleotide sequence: TGCGCCAGCAGCCAGTCGGTCGTTTTTCAAGAGACCCAGTACTTC.

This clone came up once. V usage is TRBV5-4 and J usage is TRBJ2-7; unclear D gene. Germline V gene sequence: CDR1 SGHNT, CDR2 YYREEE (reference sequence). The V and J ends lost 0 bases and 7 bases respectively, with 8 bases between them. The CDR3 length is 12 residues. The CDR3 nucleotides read TGTGCCAGCAGCTTGGATTCTTTAGAGCAGTACTTC. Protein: CASSLDSLEQYF.

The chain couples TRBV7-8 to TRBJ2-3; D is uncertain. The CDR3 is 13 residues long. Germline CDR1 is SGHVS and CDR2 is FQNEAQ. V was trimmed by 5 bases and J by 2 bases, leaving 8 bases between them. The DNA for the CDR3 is TGTGCCAGCAGCCGACTCTTCACAGATACGCAGTATTTT. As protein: CASSRLFTDTQYF.

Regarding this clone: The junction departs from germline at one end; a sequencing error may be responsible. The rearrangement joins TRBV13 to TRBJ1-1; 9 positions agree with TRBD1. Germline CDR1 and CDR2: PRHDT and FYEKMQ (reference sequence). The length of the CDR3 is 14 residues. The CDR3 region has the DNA TGTGTCAGCAGCCCCAGACAGGGGGTCACTGAAGCTTTCTTT. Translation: CVSSPRQGVTEAFF.

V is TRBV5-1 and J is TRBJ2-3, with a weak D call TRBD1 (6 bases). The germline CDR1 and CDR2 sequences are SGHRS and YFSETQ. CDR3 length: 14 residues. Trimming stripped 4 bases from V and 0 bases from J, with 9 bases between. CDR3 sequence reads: CASSAGASTDTQYF. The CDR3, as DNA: TGCGCCAGCAGCGCAGGGGCTAGCACAGATACGCAGTATTTT.

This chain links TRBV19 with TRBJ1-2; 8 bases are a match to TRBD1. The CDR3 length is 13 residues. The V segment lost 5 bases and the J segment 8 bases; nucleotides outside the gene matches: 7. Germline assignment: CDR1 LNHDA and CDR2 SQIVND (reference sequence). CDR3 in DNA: TGTGCCAGTAGTTCGGACAGGGCGGCGGGCTACACCTTC. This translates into CASSSDRAAGYTF.

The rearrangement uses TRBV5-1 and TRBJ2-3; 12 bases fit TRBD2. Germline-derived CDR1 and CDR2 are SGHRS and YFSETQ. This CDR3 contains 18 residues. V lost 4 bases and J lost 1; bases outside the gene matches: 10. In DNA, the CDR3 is TGCGCCAGCAGCGTATCTAGCGGGGGGGATTACCGCACAGATACGCAGTATTTT. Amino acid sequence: CASSVSSGGDYRTDTQYF.

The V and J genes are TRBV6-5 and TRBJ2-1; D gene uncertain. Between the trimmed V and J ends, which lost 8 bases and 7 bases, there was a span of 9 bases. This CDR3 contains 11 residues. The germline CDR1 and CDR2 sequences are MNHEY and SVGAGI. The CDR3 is CASRSFNEQFF. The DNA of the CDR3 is TGTGCCAGCCGGTCCTTTAATGAGCAGTTCTTC.

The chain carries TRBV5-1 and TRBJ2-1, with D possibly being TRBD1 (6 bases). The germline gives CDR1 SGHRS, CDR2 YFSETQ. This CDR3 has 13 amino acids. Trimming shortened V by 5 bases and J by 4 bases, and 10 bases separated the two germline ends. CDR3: CASRRTVYNEQFF. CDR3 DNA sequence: TGCGCCAGCAGACGGACAGTTTACAATGAGCAGTTCTTC. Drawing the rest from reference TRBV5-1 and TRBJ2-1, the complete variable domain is KAGVTQTPRYLIKTRGQQVTLSCSPISGHRSVSWYQQTPGQGLQFLFEYFSETQRNKGNFPGRFSGRQFSNSRSEMNVSTLELGDSALYLCASRRTVYNEQFFGPGTRLTVL.

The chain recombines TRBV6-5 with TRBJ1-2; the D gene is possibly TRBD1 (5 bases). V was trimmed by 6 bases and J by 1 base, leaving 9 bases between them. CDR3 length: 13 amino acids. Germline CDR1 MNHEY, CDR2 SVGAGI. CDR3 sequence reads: CASRGLNNYGYTF. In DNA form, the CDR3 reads TGTGCCAGCAGGGGACTGAATAACTATGGCTACACCTTC.

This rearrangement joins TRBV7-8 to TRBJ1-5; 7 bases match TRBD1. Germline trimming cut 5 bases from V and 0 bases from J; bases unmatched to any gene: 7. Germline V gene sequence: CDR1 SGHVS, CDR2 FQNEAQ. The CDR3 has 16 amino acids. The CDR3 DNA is TGTGCCAGCAGCCGGAACAGGGGATTTAGCAATCAGCCCCAGCATTTT. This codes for CASSRNRGFSNQPQHF.